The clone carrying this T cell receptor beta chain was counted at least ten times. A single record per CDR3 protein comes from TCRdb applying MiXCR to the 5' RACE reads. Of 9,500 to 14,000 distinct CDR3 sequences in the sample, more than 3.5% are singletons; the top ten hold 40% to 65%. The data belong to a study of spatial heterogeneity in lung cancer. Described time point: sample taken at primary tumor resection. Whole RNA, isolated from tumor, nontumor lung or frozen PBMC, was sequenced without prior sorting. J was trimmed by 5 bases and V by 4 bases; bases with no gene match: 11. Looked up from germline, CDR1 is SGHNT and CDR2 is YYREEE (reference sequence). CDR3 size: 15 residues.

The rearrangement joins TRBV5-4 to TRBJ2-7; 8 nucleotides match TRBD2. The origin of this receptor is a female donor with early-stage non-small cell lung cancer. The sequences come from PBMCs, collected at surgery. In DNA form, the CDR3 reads TGTGCCAGCAGCATCAAAGCGGGAGTCGACAACGAGCAGTACTTC. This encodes CASSIKAGVDNEQYF.